This entry features one T cell receptor (beta chain) sequence. The repertoire was sequenced with immunoSEQ multiplex PCR; TCRdb's copy has only in-frame clones and lacks some. The sample holds 190,000 or so clones, 65% to 90% seen once. This record comes from a study of blood T cell repertoires in COVID-19. The overall study: There were acute and convalescent COVID-19 samples, and they came from the United States, Italy and Spain. Sources were T cells, B-cell-depleted T cells, or PBMCs; the material itself was cDNA or gDNA.

Germline-derived CDR1 and CDR2 are SEHNR and FQNEAQ (reference sequence). V lost 4 bases to trimming and J lost 4 bases; unmatched junction nucleotides: 0. The CDR3 sequence is 12 residues long. Cohort placement rested on clinical history that participants reported themselves. This chain joins TRBV7-9 and TRBJ1-1, with 7 bases identical to TRBD1. This receptor was identified in a man aged 35 to 55 who had recovered from COVID-19. What was sequenced was PBMCs or T cells enriched from blood (not recorded which). The CDR3 DNA reads TGTGCCAGCAGCTACAGGGGCACTGAAGCTTTCTTT. Protein: CASSYRGTEAFF.